This T cell receptor (beta chain) was obtained from a study of radiation and T cells in renal cell carcinoma (dated by TCRdb to the early 2020s). Turning to the overall study: TCR beta sequencing covered around 50 samples in total, comprising 25 or so tumors and some 27 peripheral blood samples. In the approximately 53 samples combined, 4,016,671 unique CDR3 nucleotide sequences were found, encoding about 3 million unique CDR3 amino acid sequences.

TCR beta libraries were generated from genomic DNA with the immunoSEQ kit, following the manufacturer's recommendations. Library preparation used a first multiplex PCR with proprietary primers, then a second PCR adding unique barcodes, with bead cleanups after each round. A positive control reaction and a negative control reaction, both provided in the kit, were run with every batch of samples. The final libraries underwent checking on an Agilent 4200 TapeStation D1000 ScreenTape, volumetric pooling, and quantification by qPCR. Sequencing was performed on an Illumina NextSeq500 using a MidOutput 150-cycle cartridge, with 156 Read1 cycles, 15 Index1 cycles, and the kit custom primers. The pooled library was loaded at roughly 1 pM, with an approximately 21% PhiX control spiked in. In the original analysis: Vendor-processed data were analyzed in R, with a clonotype defined as all T cells sharing the same CDR3 nucleotide sequence. For clone abundance analyses, frequencies were normalized to the 10,000 most abundant clones per sample. Public T cell clones, which averaged fewer than five per sample, were excluded before analysis. Dominant motif analysis used ImmunoMap with the PAM10 matrix, gap penalty 30 and homology threshold 0.3; motifs with cumulative frequency at least 0.01 counted as dominant. TCRdb stores this immuneACCESS table with in-frame sequences only. Part of the clones is absent; in the studies checked, under half of the shortfall reflects unresolved V genes, and no reason is known for the rest. That table is the source of V, J and clone size, and D and trimming were worked out from the DNA. This sample is represented by 15,000 to 17,000 clones; around 60% of them were singletons. The ten largest clones add up to approximately 11% of the sample.

This clone was detected only a few times. Its antigen is not yet known. No base quality values were provided; no much bigger clone lies one nucleotide off. V gives up 0 bases and J gives up 8 bases, and the segment between their germline ends measures 14 bases. There are 15 amino acids in the CDR3, from cysteine to phenylalanine inclusive. Only the CDR3 portion is preserved as DNA: 45 bases, with reading frame beginning at the first base. According to the germline V gene, CDR1 reads SGDLS and CDR2 reads YYNGEE. The full study reports these points: Only small tumor regions of roughly 1 g were available, so intratumoral heterogeneity was not captured. With a single-armed trial design, the study had no way to address how radiation dose or scheduling affects the TCR repertoire. Higher TCR clonality was observed in irradiated tumors than in controls, with an average of approximately 50% of the repertoire accounted for by the top 100 clonotypes, compared with roughly 43% in nephrectomy-only tumors. Compared with control tumors, irradiated tumors had a greater number of dominant CDR3 motifs, and these motifs made up a bigger portion of the repertoire.

The label giving this sample's time point can be read as: tumor resected at nephrectomy. The sample's treatment or condition label, decoded: treatment-naive control, cytoreductive nephrectomy. For controls, tumors were taken from treatment-naive renal cell carcinoma patients who had cytoreductive nephrectomy with no radiation beforehand. All patients had renal cell carcinoma with clear cell pathology. The control tumors used for TCR sequencing were from a handful of females and 10 to 11 males, were resected between about 2011 and 2014, and had a median patient age of roughly 59 years (range about 35 to 82). Tumor processing involved mechanical dissociation, digestion with collagenase/hyaluronidase at 37 degrees C, handling in gentleMACS C tubes, and storage in liquid nitrogen. Genomic DNA for TCR sequencing was prepared using the QIAamp DNA Blood Mini Kit (Qiagen). The analyses included only samples that passed all quality control checks.

The chain employs TRBV9 and TRBJ1-4, and possibly TRBD1, on 6 matching bases. This clonotype was sampled from a man aged 45-60 years with renal cell carcinoma. The sequenced sample was tumor tissue, obtained from a patient whose treatment was nephrectomy without radiotherapy. The CDR3 in this case is CASSVDGGAMEKLFF. The base sequence is TGTGCCAGCAGCGTAGATGGGGGGGCTATGGAAAAACTGTTTTTT. When the CDR3 is completed using the reference TRBV9 and TRBJ1-4 genes on either side, the full variable domain is DSGVTQTPKHLITATGQRVTLRCSPRSGDLSVYWYQQSLDQGLQFLIQYYNGEERAKGNILERFSAQQFPDLHSELNLSSLELGDSALYFCASSVDGGAMEKLFFGSGTQLSVL.